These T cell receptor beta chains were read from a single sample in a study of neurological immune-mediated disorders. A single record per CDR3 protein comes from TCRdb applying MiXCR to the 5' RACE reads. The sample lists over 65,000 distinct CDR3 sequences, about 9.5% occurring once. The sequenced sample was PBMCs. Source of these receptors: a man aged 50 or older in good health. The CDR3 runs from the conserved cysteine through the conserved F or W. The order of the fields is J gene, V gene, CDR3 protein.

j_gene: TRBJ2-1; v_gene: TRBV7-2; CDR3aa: CASSLRRSYNEQFF
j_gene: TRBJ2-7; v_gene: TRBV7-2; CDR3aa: CASSRTGAYEQYF
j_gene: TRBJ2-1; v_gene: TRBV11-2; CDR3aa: CASSLDDRGENYNEQFF
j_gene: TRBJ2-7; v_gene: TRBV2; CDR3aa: CASSYIVTGDLLYEQYF
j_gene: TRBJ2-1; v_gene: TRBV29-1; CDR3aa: CSVSLWRKDNEQFF
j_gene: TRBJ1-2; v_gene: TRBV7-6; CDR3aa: CASSLFSGRGTQKQYGYTF
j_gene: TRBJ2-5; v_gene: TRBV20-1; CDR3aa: CSARSEGGPQETQYF
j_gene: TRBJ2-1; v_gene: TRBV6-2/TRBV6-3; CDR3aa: CASSAEWGNEQFF
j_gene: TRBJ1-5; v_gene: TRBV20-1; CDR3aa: CSAREGTGILNQPQHF
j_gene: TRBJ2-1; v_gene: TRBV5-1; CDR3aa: CASSTTGTGYNEQFF
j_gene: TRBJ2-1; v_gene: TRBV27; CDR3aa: CASRNMGNEQFF
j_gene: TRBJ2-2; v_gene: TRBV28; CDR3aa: CASSLGLLKGGGELFF
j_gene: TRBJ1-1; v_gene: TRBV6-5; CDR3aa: CASSYSKGVGTEAFF
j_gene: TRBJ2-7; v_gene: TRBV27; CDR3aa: CASSPGLVYEQYF
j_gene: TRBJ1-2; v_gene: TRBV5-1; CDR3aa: CASSTRQGGGGYTF
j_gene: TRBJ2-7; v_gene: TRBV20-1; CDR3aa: CSARVVGGPYEQYF